These 14 T cell receptor beta chains were all obtained from the same sample, sequenced in a study of T cell clonotyping in hematopoietic cell transplantation. Sequencing used immunoSEQ multiplex PCR; TCRdb keeps in-frame clones, though not all of them. The sample shows about 10,000 clones, about 92% of them seen only once. Specified time point: recipient sample about 28 days before transplant, after cytoreduction. Here the sequenced sample was peripheral blood mononuclear cells, taken before stem cell transplant. The receptors were gathered from a woman aged 40 to 50 with acute myeloid leukemia. Some clones in this sample may be carry-over from other donors' samples.

The DNA of the CDR3 is TGTGCCAGCAGCTCCAGCAATGAGCAGTTCTTC. It specifies CASSSSNEQFF. The chain combines TRBV7-9 with TRBJ2-1; D not certain. CDR3 length equals 11 residues. Trimming stripped 4 bases from V and 6 bases from J, with 4 bases between. Germline loops: CDR1 SEHNR, CDR2 FQNEAQ (reference sequence).

The V and J genes are TRBV11-2 and TRBJ2-1, with unresolved D. The CDR3 is 13 amino acids. Germline V gives CDR1 SGHAT, CDR2 FQNNGV. Deletions cut 6 bases from V and 12 bases from J, with 18 bases between. The CDR3 loop reads CASRSTRNLGQFF. DNA of the CDR3: TGTGCCAGCAGATCGACCCGCAACCTCGGGCAGTTCTTC.

This chain uses TRBV27 with TRBJ1-2; 7 positions agree with TRBD1. Losses at the gene ends were 5 bases for V and 4 bases for J; bases not matched to a gene: 7. CDR3 size: 14 residues. Germline V gene lookup returns CDR1 MNHEY and CDR2 SMNVEV (reference sequence). The CDR3 DNA reads as TGTGCCAGCAGTCCCATGGACAGGACCTATGGCTACACCTTC. As protein: CASSPMDRTYGYTF.

This clone turned up a few times. The V and J genes are TRBV5-1 and TRBJ2-3, with 10 bases matching TRBD2. Germline V gene lookup returns CDR1 SGHRS and CDR2 YFSETQ. The V segment lost 0 bases and the J segment 3 bases; nucleotides outside the gene matches: 4. CDR3 length equals 16 residues. CDR3 region: CASSLEPSGSTDTQYF. The CDR3 DNA reads TGCGCCAGCAGCTTGGAGCCTAGCGGGAGTACAGATACGCAGTATTTT.

The chain combines TRBV7-6 with TRBJ2-1; 7 nucleotides match TRBD2. CDR1 SGHVS and CDR2 FNYEAQ come from the germline V gene. CDR3 length: 18 residues. V lost 1 base and J lost 2; bases outside the gene matches: 11. The CDR3: CASSLVSREWNAYNEQFF. CDR3 sequence (DNA): TGTGCCAGCAGCTTAGTCTCGCGGGAGTGGAACGCCTACAATGAGCAGTTCTTC. The complete variable domain, with remaining parts taken from reference TRBV7-6 and TRBJ2-1, reads GAGVSQSPRYKVTKRGQDVALRCDPISGHVSLYWYRQALGQGPEFLTYFNYEAQQDKSGLPNDRFSAERPEGSISTLTIQRTEQRDSAMYRCASSLVSREWNAYNEQFFGPGTRLTVL.

This rearrangement joins TRBV5-8 to TRBJ1-3, with 7 bases identical to TRBD1. The CDR3 extends over 17 amino acids. J gave up 3 bases and V 0 bases, and 9 bases lay outside the gene matches. Germline V lookup: CDR1 SGHTS, CDR2 YDEGEE. Here the CDR3 DNA reads TGTGCCAGCAGCTTGGAAAGGGGGCAGTCAGGTGGAAACACCATATATTTT. Protein product: CASSLERGQSGGNTIYF.

J is TRBJ1-2 and V is TRBV18; weak D call: TRBD1 (6 bases). Trimming pared 3 bases from V and 11 bases from J, leaving 16 bases between. The length of the CDR3 is 13 residues. Per the germline V gene, CDR1 is KGHSH and CDR2 is LQKENI. In DNA, the CDR3 is TGTGCCAGCTCACCCCTTCGGGAGGGGGAGTACACCTTC. Its protein product is CASSPLREGEYTF.

V usage is TRBV19 and J usage is TRBJ2-1; D not certain. This CDR3 contains 16 residues. The germline CDR1 and CDR2 sequences are LNHDA and SQIVND (reference sequence). V was cut by 0 bases and J by 0 bases, with 9 bases left in between. For the CDR3, the DNA is TGTGCCAGTAGTATAGATCCAGGTAGCTCCTACAATGAGCAGTTCTTC. It translates to CASSIDPGSSYNEQFF.

This clone occurred once. The J gene is TRBJ2-3, the V gene TRBV7-2; no clear D. This CDR3 comprises 14 residues. Deletions cut 3 bases from V and 0 bases from J, with 7 bases between. Germline V gene sequence: CDR1 SGHTA, CDR2 FQGNSA. The CDR3 DNA sequence: TGTGCCAGCAGCTTTTGGCAGAGCACAGATACGCAGTATTTT. It is translated as CASSFWQSTDTQYF. Supplemented by reference TRBV7-2 and TRBJ2-3, the full variable domain reads GAGVSQSPSNKVTEKGKDVELRCDPISGHTALYWYRQSLGQGLEFLIYFQGNSAPDKSGLPSDRFSAERTGGSVSTLTIQRTQQEDSAVYLCASSFWQSTDTQYFGPGTRLTVL.

V usage is TRBV2 and J usage is TRBJ1-5; the D gene is possibly TRBD1 (5 bases). CDR3 length equals 15 residues. Trimming pared 3 bases from V and 6 bases from J, leaving 15 bases between. Germline CDR1 and CDR2: SNHLY and FYNNEI. DNA of the CDR3: TGTGCCAGCAGTGAGAGTGAGGGCAGGGCTCAGCCCCAGCATTTT. This translates into CASSESEGRAQPQHF.

The J gene is TRBJ2-1, the V gene TRBV10-3; possibly TRBD1 for D (6 bases). Germline V CDR1 and CDR2: ENHRY, SYGVKD. The CDR3 loop spans 13 amino acids. V was pared by 6 bases and J by 6 bases, with 12 bases between. CDR3 DNA sequence: TGTGCCATCAGGGGGGCGGACTCCAATGAGCAGTTCTTC. Its translation: CAIRGADSNEQFF.

The CDR3 sequence: CASSVRDRGGEKLFF. The CDR3 region has the DNA TGTGCCAGCAGCGTCCGGGACCGAGGGGGAGAAAAACTGTTTTTT. The rearrangement joins TRBV9 to TRBJ1-4; D is perhaps TRBD1 (6 bases). The CDR3 covers 15 residues. Germline CDR1 SGDLS, CDR2 YYNGEE. V shed 2 bases and J shed 8 bases, with 16 bases lying between them.

This chain uses TRBV27 with TRBJ2-5, with 7 bases that match TRBD1. CDR1 is MNHEY and CDR2 is SMNVEV in the germline V gene (reference sequence). The V segment lost 5 bases and the J segment 4 bases; nucleotides outside the gene matches: 16. The CDR3 has 17 residues. The CDR3 spells CASSGDSPSDFRETQYF. Written as DNA, the CDR3 is TGTGCCAGCAGTGGGGACAGCCCCTCAGATTTCCGAGAGACCCAGTACTTC.

The rearrangement joins TRBV4-2 to TRBJ1-1; D might be TRBD1 (5 bases). The ends were cut back, 0 bases at V and 4 bases at J, with 12 bases in the middle. CDR1 LGHNA and CDR2 YNFKEQ come from the germline V gene. The CDR3 is made up of 15 amino acids. The CDR3 sequence: CASSQDGGAGTEAFF. The CDR3 bases are TGTGCCAGCAGCCAAGATGGCGGGGCGGGCACTGAAGCTTTCTTT.